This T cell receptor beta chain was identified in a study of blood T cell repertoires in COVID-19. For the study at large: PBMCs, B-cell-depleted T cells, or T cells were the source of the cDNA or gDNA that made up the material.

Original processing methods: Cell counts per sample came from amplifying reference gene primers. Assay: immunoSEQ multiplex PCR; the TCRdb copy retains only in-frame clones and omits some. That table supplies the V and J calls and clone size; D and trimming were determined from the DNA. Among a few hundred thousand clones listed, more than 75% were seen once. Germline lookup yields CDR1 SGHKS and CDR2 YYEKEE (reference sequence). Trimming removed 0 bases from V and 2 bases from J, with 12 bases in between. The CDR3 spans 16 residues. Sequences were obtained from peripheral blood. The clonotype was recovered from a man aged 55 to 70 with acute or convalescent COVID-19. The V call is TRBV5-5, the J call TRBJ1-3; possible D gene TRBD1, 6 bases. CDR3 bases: TGTGCCAGCAGCTTGGAACGGGGGGCAACTGGAAACACCATATATTTT. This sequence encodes CASSLERGATGNTIYF.